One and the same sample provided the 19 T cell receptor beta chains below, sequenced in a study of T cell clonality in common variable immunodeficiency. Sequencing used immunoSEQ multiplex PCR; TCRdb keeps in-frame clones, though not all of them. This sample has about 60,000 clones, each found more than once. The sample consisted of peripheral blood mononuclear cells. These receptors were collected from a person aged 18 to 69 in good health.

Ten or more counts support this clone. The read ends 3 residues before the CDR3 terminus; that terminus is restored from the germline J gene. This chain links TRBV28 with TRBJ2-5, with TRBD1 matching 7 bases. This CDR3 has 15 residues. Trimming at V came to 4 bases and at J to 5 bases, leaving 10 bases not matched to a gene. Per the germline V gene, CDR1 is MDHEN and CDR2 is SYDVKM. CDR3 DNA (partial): TGTGCCAGCAGTTACCAGACAGGGACCCCCGAGACC. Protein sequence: CASSYQTGTPET. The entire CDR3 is CASSYQTGTPETQYF.

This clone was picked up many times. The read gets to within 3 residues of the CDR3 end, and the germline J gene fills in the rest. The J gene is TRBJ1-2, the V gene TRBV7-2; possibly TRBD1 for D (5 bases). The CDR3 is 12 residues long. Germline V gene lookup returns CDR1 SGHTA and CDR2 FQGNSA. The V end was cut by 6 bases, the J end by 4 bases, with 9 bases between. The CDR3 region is CASSDSIYGYTF. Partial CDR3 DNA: TGTGCCAGCAGTGACAGCATCTATGGC. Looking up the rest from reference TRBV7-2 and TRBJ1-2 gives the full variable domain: GAGVSQSPSNKVTEKGKDVELRCDPISGHTALYWYRQSLGQGLEFLIYFQGNSAPDKSGLPSDRFSAERTGGSVSTLTIQRTQQEDSAVYLCASSDSIYGYTFGSGTRLTVV.

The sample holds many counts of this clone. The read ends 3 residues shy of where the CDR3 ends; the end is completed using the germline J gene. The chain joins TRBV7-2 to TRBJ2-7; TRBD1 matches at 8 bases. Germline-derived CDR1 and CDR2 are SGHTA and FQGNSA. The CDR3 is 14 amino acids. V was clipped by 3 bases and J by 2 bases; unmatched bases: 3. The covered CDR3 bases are TGTGCCAGCAGCTTTGGACAGGGAACCTACGAG. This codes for CASSFGQGTYE. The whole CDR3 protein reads CASSFGQGTYEQYF.

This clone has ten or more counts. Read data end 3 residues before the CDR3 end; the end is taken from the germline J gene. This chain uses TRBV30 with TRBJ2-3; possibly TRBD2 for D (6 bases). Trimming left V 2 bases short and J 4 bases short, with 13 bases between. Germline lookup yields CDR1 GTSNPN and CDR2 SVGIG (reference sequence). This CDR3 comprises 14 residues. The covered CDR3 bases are TGTGCCTGGAGTACTAGCCTGGGGGCAGATACG. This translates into CAWSTSLGADT. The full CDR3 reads CAWSTSLGADTQYF.

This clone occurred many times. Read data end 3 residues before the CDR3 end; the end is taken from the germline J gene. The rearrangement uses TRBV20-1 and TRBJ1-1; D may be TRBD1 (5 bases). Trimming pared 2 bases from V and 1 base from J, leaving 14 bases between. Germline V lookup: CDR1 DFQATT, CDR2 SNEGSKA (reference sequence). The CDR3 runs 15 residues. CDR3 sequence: CSARPTNGGNTEAFF. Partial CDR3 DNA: TGCAGTGCTAGACCTACTAACGGGGGGAACACTGAA.

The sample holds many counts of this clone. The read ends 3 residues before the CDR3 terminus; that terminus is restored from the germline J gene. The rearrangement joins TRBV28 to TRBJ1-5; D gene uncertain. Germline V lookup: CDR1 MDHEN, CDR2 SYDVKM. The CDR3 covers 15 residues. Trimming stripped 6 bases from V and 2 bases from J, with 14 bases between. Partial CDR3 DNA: TGTGCCAGCAGCCTCATCCTCCGGGGCAATCAGCCC. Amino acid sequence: CASSLILRGNQP. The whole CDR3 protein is CASSLILRGNQPQHF.

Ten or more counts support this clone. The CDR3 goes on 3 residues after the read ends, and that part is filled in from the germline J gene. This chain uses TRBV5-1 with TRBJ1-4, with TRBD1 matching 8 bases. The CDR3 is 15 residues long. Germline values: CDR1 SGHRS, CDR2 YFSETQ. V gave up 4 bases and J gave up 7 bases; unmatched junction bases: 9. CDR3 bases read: TGCGCCAGCAGCACCGGAGACAGGGGTGGTGAAAAA. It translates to CASSTGDRGGEK. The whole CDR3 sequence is CASSTGDRGGEKLFF.

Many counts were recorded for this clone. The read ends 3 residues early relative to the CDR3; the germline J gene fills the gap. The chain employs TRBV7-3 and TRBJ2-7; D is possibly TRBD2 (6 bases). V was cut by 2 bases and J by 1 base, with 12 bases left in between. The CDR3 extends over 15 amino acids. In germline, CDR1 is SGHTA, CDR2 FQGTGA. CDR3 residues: CASSLGQGGSYEQYF. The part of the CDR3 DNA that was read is TGTGCCAGCAGCTTAGGGCAGGGAGGTTCCTACGAG.

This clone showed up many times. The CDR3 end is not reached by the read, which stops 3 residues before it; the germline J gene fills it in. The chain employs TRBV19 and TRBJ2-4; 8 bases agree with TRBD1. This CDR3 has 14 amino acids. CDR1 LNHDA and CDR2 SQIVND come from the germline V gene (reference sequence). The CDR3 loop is CASSIRGGQATQYF. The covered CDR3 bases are TGTGCCAGTAGTATAAGAGGGGGACAGGCCACT.

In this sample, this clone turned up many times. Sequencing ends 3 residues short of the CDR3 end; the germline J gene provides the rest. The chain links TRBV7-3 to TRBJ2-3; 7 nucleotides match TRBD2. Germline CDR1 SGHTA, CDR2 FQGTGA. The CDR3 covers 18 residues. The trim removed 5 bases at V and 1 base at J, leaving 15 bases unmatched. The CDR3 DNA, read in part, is TGTGCCAGCAGCCCGAATCGGGTAGCGGGTGTAGGCACAGATACG. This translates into CASSPNRVAGVGTDT. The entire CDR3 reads CASSPNRVAGVGTDTQYF.

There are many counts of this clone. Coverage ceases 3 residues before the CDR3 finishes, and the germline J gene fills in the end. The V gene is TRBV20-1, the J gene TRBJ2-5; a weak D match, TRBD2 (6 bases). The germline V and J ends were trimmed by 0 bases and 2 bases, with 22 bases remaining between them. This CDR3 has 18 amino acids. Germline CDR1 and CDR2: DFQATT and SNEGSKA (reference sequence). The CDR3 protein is CSARDAWNLRGGQETQYF. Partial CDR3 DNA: TGCAGTGCTAGAGACGCGTGGAATCTGCGGGGTGGGCAAGAGACC.

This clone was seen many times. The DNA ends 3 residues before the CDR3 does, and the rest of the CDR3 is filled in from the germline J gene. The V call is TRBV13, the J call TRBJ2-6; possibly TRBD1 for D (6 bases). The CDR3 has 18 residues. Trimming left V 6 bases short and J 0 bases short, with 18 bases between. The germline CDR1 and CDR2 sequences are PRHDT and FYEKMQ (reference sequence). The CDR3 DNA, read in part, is TGTGCCAGCAGACGGCGCCCGGGACACAGCTCTGGGGCCAACGTC. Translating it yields CASRRRPGHSSGANV. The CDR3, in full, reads CASRRRPGHSSGANVLTF.

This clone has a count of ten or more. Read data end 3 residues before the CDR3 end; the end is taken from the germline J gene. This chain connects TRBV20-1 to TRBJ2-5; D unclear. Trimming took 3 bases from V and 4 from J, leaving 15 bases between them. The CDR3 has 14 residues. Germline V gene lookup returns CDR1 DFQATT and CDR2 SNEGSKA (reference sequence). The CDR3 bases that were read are TGCAGTGCTAGCCGACTGAACGATTTAGAGACC. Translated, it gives CSASRLNDLET. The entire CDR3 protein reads CSASRLNDLETQYF.

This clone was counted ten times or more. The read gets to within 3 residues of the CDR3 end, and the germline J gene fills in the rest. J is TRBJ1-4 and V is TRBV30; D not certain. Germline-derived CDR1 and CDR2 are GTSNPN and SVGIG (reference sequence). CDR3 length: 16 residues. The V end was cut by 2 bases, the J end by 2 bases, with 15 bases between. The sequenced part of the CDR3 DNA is TGTGCCTGGAGTCTAATATTCGGGTTTACTAATGAAAAA. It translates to CAWSLIFGFTNEK. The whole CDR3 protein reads CAWSLIFGFTNEKLFF.

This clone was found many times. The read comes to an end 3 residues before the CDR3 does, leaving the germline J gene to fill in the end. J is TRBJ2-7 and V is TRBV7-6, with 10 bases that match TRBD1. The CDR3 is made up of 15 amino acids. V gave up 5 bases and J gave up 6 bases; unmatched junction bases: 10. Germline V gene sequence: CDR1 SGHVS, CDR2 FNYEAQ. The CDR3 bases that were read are TGTGCCAGCAGCGGACGCGGGACAGGGGCTGGCGAG. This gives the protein CASSGRGTGAGE. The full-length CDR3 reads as CASSGRGTGAGEQYF.

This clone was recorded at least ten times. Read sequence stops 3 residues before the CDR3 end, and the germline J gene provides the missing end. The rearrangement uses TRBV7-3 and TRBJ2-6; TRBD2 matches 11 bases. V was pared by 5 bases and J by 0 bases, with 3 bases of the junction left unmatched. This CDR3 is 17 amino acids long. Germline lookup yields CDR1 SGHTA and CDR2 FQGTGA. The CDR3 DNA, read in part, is TGTGCCAGCAGCGCCCTAGCGGGAGGCTCTGGGGCCAACGTC. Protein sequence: CASSALAGGSGANV. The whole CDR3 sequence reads CASSALAGGSGANVLTF.

The sequenced CDR3 bases are TGTGCCAGCAGCTTGGGGGCTGGTGCAGATACG. As protein: CASSLGAGADT. The full CDR3 protein is CASSLGAGADTQYF. The J gene is TRBJ2-3, the V gene TRBV5-6; no firm D call. Sequencing ends 3 residues short of the CDR3 end; the germline J gene provides the rest. Germline lookup yields CDR1 SGHDT and CDR2 YYEEEE. This CDR3 is 14 amino acids long. The germline V and J ends were trimmed by 0 bases and 4 bases, with 9 bases remaining between them.

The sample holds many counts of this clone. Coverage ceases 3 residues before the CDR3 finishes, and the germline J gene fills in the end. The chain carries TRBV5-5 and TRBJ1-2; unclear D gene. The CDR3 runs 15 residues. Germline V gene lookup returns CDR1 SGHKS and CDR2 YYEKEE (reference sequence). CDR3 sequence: CASSFTVTGEGGYTF. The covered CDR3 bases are TGTGCCAGCAGCTTCACGGTGACCGGTGAAGGGGGC.

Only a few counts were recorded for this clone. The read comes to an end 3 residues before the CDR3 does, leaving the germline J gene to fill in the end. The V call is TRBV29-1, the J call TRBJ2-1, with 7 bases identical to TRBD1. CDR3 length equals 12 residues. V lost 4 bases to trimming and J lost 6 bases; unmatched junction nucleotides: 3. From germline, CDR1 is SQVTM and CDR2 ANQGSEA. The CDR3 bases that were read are TGCAGCGTTGCCAGGACAGGCAATGAG. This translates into CSVARTGNE. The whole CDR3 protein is CSVARTGNEQFF.